The 30 T cell receptor beta chains below were found in one sample sequenced in a study of cytomegalovirus exposure and HLA in healthy donors. This PCR relied on a set of 60 Vbeta primers and 13 Jbeta primers. Profiled with immunoSEQ multiplex PCR; TCRdb holds only in-frame clones, not every one. The sample shows 150,000 to 200,000 clones, approximately 84% of them seen only once. Sequencing was carried out using PBMCs. Source of these receptors: a male donor in good health and CMV-seropositive.

The chain carries TRBV14 and TRBJ2-1; no definite D call. The CDR3 has 11 amino acids. The germline gives CDR1 SGHDN, CDR2 FVKESK. Trimming took off 4 bases at V and 4 bases at J, with 2 bases between the two ends. This CDR3 reads CASSLYNEQFF. The DNA for the CDR3 is TGTGCCAGCAGCCTATACAATGAGCAGTTCTTC.

This chain connects TRBV9 to TRBJ2-5; no clear D. This CDR3 comprises 14 residues. V dropped 0 bases and J dropped 0 bases, with 6 bases sitting between them. Germline assignment: CDR1 SGDLS and CDR2 YYNGEE. CDR3 sequence: CASSVGVNQETQYF. Written as DNA, the CDR3 is TGTGCCAGCAGCGTAGGTGTCAACCAAGAGACCCAGTACTTC. Based on the CDR3 plus reference TRBV9 and TRBJ2-5, the full variable domain is DSGVTQTPKHLITATGQRVTLRCSPRSGDLSVYWYQQSLDQGLQFLIQYYNGEERAKGNILERFSAQQFPDLHSELNLSSLELGDSALYFCASSVGVNQETQYFGPGTRLLVL.

This rearrangement joins TRBV5-1 to TRBJ1-1; weak D call: TRBD1 (5 bases). CDR3 length: 14 amino acids. Trimming removed 4 bases at V and 1 base at J, with 11 bases between. Germline V CDR1 and CDR2: SGHRS, YFSETQ. The CDR3 spells CASSGVGPNTEAFF. The CDR3 nucleotides read TGCGCCAGCAGCGGGGTGGGGCCGAACACTGAAGCTTTCTTT.

The V gene is TRBV2, the J gene TRBJ2-7; 12 bases match TRBD2. The CDR3 is 15 residues long. Germline V gene lookup returns CDR1 SNHLY and CDR2 FYNNEI. The junction had 3 bases not matched to a gene; V was cut back by 0 bases and J by 6 bases. The CDR3 region is CASSEAASGRVEQYF. Here the CDR3 DNA reads TGTGCCAGCAGTGAAGCGGCTAGCGGGAGGGTCGAGCAGTACTTC.

This sequence joins TRBV7-9 and TRBJ2-1; 7 bases map to TRBD1. With 5 bases clipped from V and 4 bases from J, the junction kept 2 bases outside the gene matches. The CDR3 consists of 13 residues. CDR1 and CDR2 from the germline V gene are SEHNR and FQNEAQ (reference sequence). The CDR3 spells CASSEGQYNEQFF. For the CDR3, the DNA is TGTGCCAGCAGCGAGGGACAGTACAATGAGCAGTTCTTC.

J is TRBJ1-1 and V is TRBV5-1, with TRBD1 matching 10 bases. CDR1 and CDR2 (germline): SGHRS, YFSETQ. The J segment lost 6 bases and the V segment lost 4 bases, leaving 12 bases of the junction unmatched. This CDR3 contains 16 residues. The CDR3 reads CASSLGGDRGKAEAFF. The DNA of the CDR3 is TGCGCCAGCAGCCTGGGGGGGGACAGGGGTAAGGCTGAAGCTTTCTTT. Combining the CDR3 with reference TRBV5-1 and TRBJ1-1 gives the whole variable domain KAGVTQTPRYLIKTRGQQVTLSCSPISGHRSVSWYQQTPGQGLQFLFEYFSETQRNKGNFPGRFSGRQFSNSRSEMNVSTLELGDSALYLCASSLGGDRGKAEAFFGQGTRLTVV.

A few counts support this clone. The rearrangement joins TRBV5-4 to TRBJ2-7; 7 bases fit TRBD1. With V trimmed by 2 bases and J by 2 bases, 4 bases remained unmatched. The CDR3 loop spans 14 amino acids. Germline V gives CDR1 SGHNT, CDR2 YYREEE (reference sequence). The CDR3 DNA sequence: TGTGCCAGCAGCTTAAGGGACAGCACCTACGAGCAGTACTTC. This gives the protein CASSLRDSTYEQYF.

A single count supports this clone. The chain couples TRBV7-9 to TRBJ2-5, with a tentative D call TRBD2 (5 bases). Looked up from germline, CDR1 is SEHNR and CDR2 is FQNEAQ (reference sequence). V lost 0 bases and J 5 bases, leaving 10 bases between the germline ends. The CDR3 spans 14 residues. The DNA of the CDR3 is TGTGCCAGCAGCTTAGCCGGGGTATCGGAGACCCAGTACTTC. This encodes CASSLAGVSETQYF.

The V and J genes are TRBV27 and TRBJ2-5, with TRBD2 identical over 8 bases. The V gene end was trimmed by 5 bases and the J gene end by 4 bases; junction bases not matched to a gene: 9. This CDR3 comprises 15 residues. Germline loops: CDR1 MNHEY, CDR2 SMNVEV (reference sequence). The CDR3 sequence: CASSPGTRGRETQYF. In DNA, the CDR3 is TGTGCCAGCAGTCCGGGGACTAGGGGTAGAGAGACCCAGTACTTC.

This clone was detected only once. The CDR3 region is CASSFGGGGFEAFF. DNA for the CDR3: TGTGCCAGCAGCTTTGGCGGGGGAGGGTTTGAAGCTTTCTTT. The chain uses TRBV7-3 and TRBJ1-1; possible D gene TRBD1, 5 bases. This CDR3 spans 14 amino acids. Trimming left V 3 bases short and J 7 bases short, with 15 bases between. CDR1 and CDR2 from the germline V gene are SGHTA and FQGTGA.

This rearrangement joins TRBV29-1 to TRBJ2-3; 10 nucleotides line up with TRBD2. CDR3 size: 15 residues. V lost 4 bases to trimming and J lost 1 base; unmatched junction nucleotides: 5. Per the germline V gene, CDR1 is SQVTM and CDR2 is ANQGSEA. CDR3 nucleotide sequence: TGCAGCGTTGGGGCGGGACTAGCGCGCACAGATACGCAGTATTTT. It codes for CSVGAGLARTDTQYF.

The V gene is TRBV5-1, the J gene TRBJ2-7; TRBD1 matches at 8 bases. Losses at the gene ends were 0 bases for V and 2 bases for J; bases not matched to a gene: 4. This CDR3 region has 15 residues. CDR1 is SGHRS, CDR2 YFSETQ, per germline. DNA of the CDR3: TGCGCCAGCAGCTTGGGGGACAGGTTACCCTACGAGCAGTACTTC. Its translation is CASSLGDRLPYEQYF.

The chain has TRBV4-3 and TRBJ1-1, with D possibly matching TRBD1 (6 bases). CDR1 and CDR2 from the germline V gene are LGHNA and YSLEER. V was pared by 0 bases and J by 3 bases, with 14 bases between. There are 16 residues in the CDR3. In DNA, the CDR3 is TGCGCCAGCAGCCAAGAGGGCAGGGGACCTGACACTGAAGCTTTCTTT. Translation: CASSQEGRGPDTEAFF.

The chain links TRBV27 to TRBJ2-5; 8 positions agree with TRBD1. CDR3 length: 15 amino acids. CDR1 is MNHEY and CDR2 is SMNVEV in the germline V gene (reference sequence). With 6 bases clipped from V and 4 bases from J, the junction kept 10 bases outside the gene matches. CDR3 bases: TGTGCCAGCAGCCTAGACAGGGGCCGGGGAGAGACCCAGTACTTC. Protein: CASSLDRGRGETQYF.

This clone came up a few times. The rearrangement joins TRBV29-1 to TRBJ1-2; the D gene is possibly TRBD1 (5 bases). Trimming took off 7 bases at V and 3 bases at J, with 15 bases between the two ends. The germline V gene encodes CDR1 SQVTM and CDR2 ANQGSEA. The CDR3 spans 13 residues. In DNA form, the CDR3 reads TGCAGCGCCCCTCGGGGGGAGGACTATGGCTACACCTTC. Translating gives CSAPRGEDYGYTF.

J is TRBJ1-2 and V is TRBV29-1; TRBD1 matches at 10 bases. J lost 2 bases, V lost 1 base, and 4 bases had no gene match. The CDR3 length is 15 residues. Germline V gene sequence: CDR1 SQVTM, CDR2 ANQGSEA. CDR3 sequence: CSVEVRDRGNYGYTF. In DNA, the CDR3 is TGCAGCGTTGAAGTCCGGGACAGGGGAAACTATGGCTACACCTTC.

This rearrangement joins TRBV30 to TRBJ1-6; D gene uncertain. Trimming took 5 bases from V and 6 from J, leaving 14 bases between them. The CDR3 has 14 residues. From germline, CDR1 is GTSNPN and CDR2 SVGIG (reference sequence). This CDR3 is CAWEAPGSNSPLHF. CDR3 DNA sequence: TGTGCCTGGGAGGCCCCCGGGAGTAATTCACCCCTCCACTTT.

The table lists this clone with a few counts. This chain uses TRBV9 with TRBJ2-1; D unclear. The V gene lost 3 bases and the J gene lost 5 bases, with 9 bases spanning the gap. The CDR3 has 13 amino acids. CDR1 is SGDLS, CDR2 YYNGEE, per germline. This chain's CDR3 is CASSGDLHNEQFF. CDR3 DNA: TGTGCCAGCAGCGGTGACTTACACAATGAGCAGTTCTTC. The whole variable domain, remainder taken from reference TRBV9 and TRBJ2-1, is DSGVTQTPKHLITATGQRVTLRCSPRSGDLSVYWYQQSLDQGLQFLIQYYNGEERAKGNILERFSAQQFPDLHSELNLSSLELGDSALYFCASSGDLHNEQFFGPGTRLTVL.

V usage is TRBV19 and J usage is TRBJ2-7; tentative D call: TRBD1 (5 bases). This CDR3 comprises 14 residues. Trimming took off 5 bases at V and 2 bases at J, with 13 bases between the two ends. The germline gives CDR1 LNHDA, CDR2 SQIVND (reference sequence). The chain's CDR3 is CASSVRPTAYEQYF. Written as DNA, the CDR3 is TGTGCCAGTAGTGTGAGACCGACAGCCTACGAGCAGTACTTC.

DNA for the CDR3: TGTGCCAGCAGTCCCCGACTAGCGGGGATTGGTGAGCAGTTCTTC. Its protein product is CASSPRLAGIGEQFF. J is TRBJ2-1 and V is TRBV28, with 11 bases fitting TRBD2. Germline CDR1 and CDR2: MDHEN and SYDVKM. V trimming: 5 bases; J trimming: 9 bases; junction bases outside the gene matches: 9. This CDR3 is built from 15 residues. The complete variable domain, with remaining parts taken from reference TRBV28 and TRBJ2-1, reads DVKVTQSSRYLVKRTGEKVFLECVQDMDHENMFWYRQDPGLGLRLIYFSYDVKMKEKGDIPEGYSVSREKKERFSLILESASTNQTSMYLCASSPRLAGIGEQFFGPGTRLTVL.

This chain connects TRBV5-4 to TRBJ2-2; possible D gene TRBD2, 5 bases. Germline values: CDR1 SGHNT, CDR2 YYREEE (reference sequence). The CDR3 is 14 residues long. V shed 4 bases and J shed 5 bases, with 12 bases lying between them. DNA of the CDR3: TGTGCCAGCAGCCAAGAAGGGAGAACCGGGGAGCTGTTTTTT. Protein: CASSQEGRTGELFF. The whole variable domain, filled in from reference TRBV5-4 and TRBJ2-2, reads ETGVTQSPTHLIKTRGQQVTLRCSSQSGHNTVSWYQQALGQGPQFIFQYYREEENGRGNFPPRFSGLQFPNYSSELNVNALELDDSALYLCASSQEGRTGELFFGEGSRLTVL.

The chain employs TRBV9 and TRBJ2-3; 7 positions match TRBD1. V gave up 3 bases and J gave up 5 bases; unmatched junction bases: 6. Germline values: CDR1 SGDLS, CDR2 YYNGEE. The CDR3 extends over 14 amino acids. This chain's CDR3 is CASSGTGNGDTQYF. The CDR3 DNA follows: TGTGCCAGCAGCGGGACAGGTAACGGAGATACGCAGTATTTT.

This clone was seen a single time. The chain employs TRBV5-5 and TRBJ1-3; 10 positions agree with TRBD1. Germline CDR1 and CDR2: SGHKS and YYEKEE (reference sequence). The CDR3 loop spans 16 amino acids. V lost 4 bases, J lost 3 bases, and 7 bases stayed unmatched. The CDR3 reads CASSPDRGLSGNTIYF. The CDR3 DNA follows: TGTGCCAGCAGCCCTGACAGGGGGCTAAGTGGAAACACCATATATTTT.

The chain links TRBV18 to TRBJ2-7, with TRBD1 as a possible D gene (6 bases). The germline V and J ends were trimmed by 5 bases and 2 bases, with 16 bases remaining between them. CDR1 and CDR2 (germline): KGHSH, LQKENI. There are 15 residues in the CDR3. As DNA, the CDR3 is TGTGCCAGCTCAGAGGGACATCCCAGCCCCTACGAGCAGTACTTC. This gives the protein CASSEGHPSPYEQYF.

This chain connects TRBV5-4 to TRBJ2-1, with D unclear. CDR1 and CDR2 (germline): SGHNT, YYREEE (reference sequence). The length of the CDR3 is 11 residues. Trimming left V 1 base short and J 7 bases short, with 3 bases between. The CDR3, as DNA: TGTGCCAGCAGCTTGATAAATGAGCAGTTCTTC. Its protein is CASSLINEQFF.

The chain joins TRBV18 to TRBJ1-2, with D perhaps TRBD1 (5 bases). V gave up 0 bases and J gave up 5 bases, with 13 bases separating them. The CDR3 sequence is 15 residues long. The germline V gene has CDR1 KGHSH and CDR2 LQKENI. In DNA, the CDR3 is TGTGCCAGCTCACCACCGCTTGGGGCAGGGTATGGCTACACCTTC. Encoded protein: CASSPPLGAGYGYTF.

The V call is TRBV14, the J call TRBJ2-6; 8 positions match TRBD1. The CDR3 contains 18 residues. The V segment lost 0 bases and the J segment 3 bases; nucleotides outside the gene matches: 7. Looked up from germline, CDR1 is SGHDN and CDR2 is FVKESK. The CDR3 DNA reads as TGTGCCAGCAGCCAAGATCCAGGGGGCGCGAATGGGGCCAACGTCCTGACTTTC. Its protein is CASSQDPGGANGANVLTF. The full variable domain, completed using reference TRBV14 and TRBJ2-6, is EAGVTQFPSHSVIEKGQTVTLRCDPISGHDNLYWYRRVMGKEIKFLLHFVKESKQDESGMPNNRFLAERTGGTYSTLKVQPAELEDSGVYFCASSQDPGGANGANVLTFGAGSRLTVL.

The chain uses TRBV7-6 and TRBJ2-6; TRBD1 might be the D (6 bases). CDR1 SGHVS and CDR2 FNYEAQ come from the germline V gene. The ends were cut back, 0 bases at V and 4 bases at J, with 13 bases in the middle. The CDR3 covers 17 residues. CDR3 sequence (DNA): TGTGCCAGCAGCTTAGCCCCTACAGGGTCAGGGGCCAACGTCCTGACTTTC. As protein: CASSLAPTGSGANVLTF.

The chain combines TRBV5-6 with TRBJ2-5; a possible D gene is TRBD2 (6 bases). The CDR3 is made up of 15 amino acids. The V gene's germline CDR1 is SGHDT and CDR2 YYEEEE. The germline V and J ends were trimmed by 4 bases and 1 base, with 14 bases remaining between them. The CDR3 here is CASSGVSSGQETQYF. The CDR3 nucleotides are TGTGCCAGCAGCGGGGTCAGTAGCGGCCAAGAGACCCAGTACTTC.

The chain couples TRBV2 to TRBJ2-7; TRBD2 agrees at 7 bases. The CDR3 has 15 residues. Trimming took 1 base from V and 6 from J; bases not matched to a gene: 9. The germline V gene has CDR1 SNHLY and CDR2 FYNNEI. CDR3 in DNA: TGTGCCAGCAGTGAAGTCGGGGAGACTAGCTCCGAGCAGTACTTC. Translated, it gives CASSEVGETSSEQYF.